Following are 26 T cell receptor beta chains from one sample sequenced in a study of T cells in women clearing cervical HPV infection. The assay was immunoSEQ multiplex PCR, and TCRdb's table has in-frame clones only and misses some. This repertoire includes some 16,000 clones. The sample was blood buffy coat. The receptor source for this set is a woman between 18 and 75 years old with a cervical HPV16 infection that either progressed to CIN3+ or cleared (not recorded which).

The sequenced CDR3 bases are TGTGCCAGCAGTCACGCTGGGGGGGCGCGCGGCGAG. Protein: CASSHAGGARGE. From start to end, the CDR3 is CASSHAGGARGEQYF. The chain uses TRBV4-2 and TRBJ2-7, with D tentatively TRBD2 (7 bases). The CDR3 is cut off 3 residues early in the read; its end comes from the germline J gene. V shed 6 bases and J shed 6 bases, with 21 bases lying between them. CDR3 length: 15 amino acids. CDR1 and CDR2 from the germline V gene are LGHNA and YNFKEQ.

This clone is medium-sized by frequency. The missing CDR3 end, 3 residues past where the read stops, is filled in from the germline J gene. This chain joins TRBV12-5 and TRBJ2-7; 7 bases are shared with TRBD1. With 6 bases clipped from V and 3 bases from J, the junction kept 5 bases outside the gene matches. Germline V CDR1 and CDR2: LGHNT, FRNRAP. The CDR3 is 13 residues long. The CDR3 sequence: CASGRGSDYEQYF. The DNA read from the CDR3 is TGTGCTAGTGGCAGGGGGTCAGACTACGAG.

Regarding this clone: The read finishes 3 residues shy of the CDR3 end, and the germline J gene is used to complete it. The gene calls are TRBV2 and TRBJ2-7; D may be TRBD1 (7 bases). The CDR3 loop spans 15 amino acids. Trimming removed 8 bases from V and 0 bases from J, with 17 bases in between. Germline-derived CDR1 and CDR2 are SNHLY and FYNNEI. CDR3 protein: CASRGTAQYSYEQYF. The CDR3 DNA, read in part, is TGTGCCAGCCGCGGGACAGCCCAATACTCCTACGAG.

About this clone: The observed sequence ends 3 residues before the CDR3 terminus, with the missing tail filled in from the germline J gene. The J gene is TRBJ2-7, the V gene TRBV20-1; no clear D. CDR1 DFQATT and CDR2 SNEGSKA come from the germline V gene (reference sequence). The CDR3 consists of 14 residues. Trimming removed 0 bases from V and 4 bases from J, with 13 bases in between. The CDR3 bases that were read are TGCAGTGCTAGAGACCTCCTAATAGAATACGAG. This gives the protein CSARDLLIEYE. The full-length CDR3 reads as CSARDLLIEYEQYF.

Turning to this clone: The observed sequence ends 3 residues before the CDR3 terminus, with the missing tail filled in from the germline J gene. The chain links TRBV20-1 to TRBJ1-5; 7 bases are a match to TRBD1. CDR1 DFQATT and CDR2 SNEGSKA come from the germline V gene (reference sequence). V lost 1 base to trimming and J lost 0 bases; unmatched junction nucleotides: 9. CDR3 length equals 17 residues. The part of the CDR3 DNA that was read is TGCAGTGCTAGAGTCGTGGGGACAGTAGATAGCAATCAGCCC. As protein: CSARVVGTVDSNQP. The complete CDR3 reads CSARVVGTVDSNQPQHF.

The CDR3 loop reads CAWSLFHGQASNGYTF. The DNA read from the CDR3 is TGTGCCTGGAGTCTATTCCATGGACAGGCGTCGAATGGC. This chain uses TRBV30 with TRBJ1-2; TRBD1 agrees at 7 bases. The read falls 3 residues short of the CDR3 end, and the missing part is taken from the germline J gene. Germline loops: CDR1 GTSNPN, CDR2 SVGIG (reference sequence). V was clipped by 2 bases and J by 6 bases; unmatched bases: 15. CDR3 length: 16 amino acids.

The CDR3 region is CSVEEPGQGTNNEQFF. The sequenced part of the CDR3 DNA is TGCAGCGTTGAAGAACCGGGACAGGGGACTAACAATGAG. The chain uses TRBV29-1 and TRBJ2-1; 10 bases fit TRBD1. With the read ending 3 residues before the CDR3 end, the germline J gene is used to fill in that end. V lost 0 bases to trimming and J lost 5 bases; unmatched junction nucleotides: 7. The CDR3 is 16 residues long. Germline CDR1 is SQVTM and CDR2 is ANQGSEA.

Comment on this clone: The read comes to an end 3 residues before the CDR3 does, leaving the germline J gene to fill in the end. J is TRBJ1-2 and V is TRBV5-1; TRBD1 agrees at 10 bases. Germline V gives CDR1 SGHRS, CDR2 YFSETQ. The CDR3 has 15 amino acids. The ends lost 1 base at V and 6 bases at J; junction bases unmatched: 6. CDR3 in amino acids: CASSLLAGQGHGYTF. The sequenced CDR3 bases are TGCGCCAGCAGCTTGTTAGCGGGACAGGGGCATGGC.

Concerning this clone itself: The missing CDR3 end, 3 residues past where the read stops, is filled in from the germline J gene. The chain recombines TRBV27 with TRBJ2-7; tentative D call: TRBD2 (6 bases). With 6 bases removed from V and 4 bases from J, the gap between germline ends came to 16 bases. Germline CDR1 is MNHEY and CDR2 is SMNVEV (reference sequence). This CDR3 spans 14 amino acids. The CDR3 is CASRPRTTAYEQYF. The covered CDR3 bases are TGTGCCAGCAGGCCTCGGACTACAGCATACGAG.

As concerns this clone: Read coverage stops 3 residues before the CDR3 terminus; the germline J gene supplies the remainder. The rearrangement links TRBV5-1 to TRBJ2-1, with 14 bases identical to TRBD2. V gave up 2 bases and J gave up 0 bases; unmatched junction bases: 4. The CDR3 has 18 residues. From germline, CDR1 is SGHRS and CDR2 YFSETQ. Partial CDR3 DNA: TGCGCCAGCAGCTTCGGACTAGCGGGGGGAAGCTCCTACAATGAG. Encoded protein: CASSFGLAGGSSYNE. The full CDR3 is CASSFGLAGGSSYNEQFF.

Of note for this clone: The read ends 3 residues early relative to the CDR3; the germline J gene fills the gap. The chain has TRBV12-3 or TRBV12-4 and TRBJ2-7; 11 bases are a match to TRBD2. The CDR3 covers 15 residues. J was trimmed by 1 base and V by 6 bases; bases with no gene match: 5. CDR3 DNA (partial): TGTGCCAGCAGCCCTGGGACTAGCGGTTCCTACGAG. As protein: CASSPGTSGSYE. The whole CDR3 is CASSPGTSGSYEQYF.

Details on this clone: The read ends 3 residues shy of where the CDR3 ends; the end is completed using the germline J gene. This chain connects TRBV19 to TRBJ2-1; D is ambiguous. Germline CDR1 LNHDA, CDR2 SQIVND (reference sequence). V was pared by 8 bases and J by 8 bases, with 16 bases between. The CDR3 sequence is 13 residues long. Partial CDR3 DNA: TGTGCCAGTTCCAACTCCGCGGTCGATGAG. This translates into CASSNSAVDE. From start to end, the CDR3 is CASSNSAVDEQFF.

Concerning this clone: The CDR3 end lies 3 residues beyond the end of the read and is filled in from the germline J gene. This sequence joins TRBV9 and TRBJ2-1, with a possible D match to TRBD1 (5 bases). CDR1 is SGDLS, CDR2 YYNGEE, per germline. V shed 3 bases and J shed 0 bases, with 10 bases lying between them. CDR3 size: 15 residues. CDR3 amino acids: CASSERQSSYNEQFF. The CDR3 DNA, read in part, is TGTGCCAGCAGCGAACGACAGAGCTCCTACAATGAG.

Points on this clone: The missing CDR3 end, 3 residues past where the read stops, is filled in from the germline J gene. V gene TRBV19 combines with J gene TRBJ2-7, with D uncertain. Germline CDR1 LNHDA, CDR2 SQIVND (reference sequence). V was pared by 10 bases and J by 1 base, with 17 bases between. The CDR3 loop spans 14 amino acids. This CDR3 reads CATKFQRSSYEQYF. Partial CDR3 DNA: TGTGCCACCAAATTCCAGCGAAGTTCCTACGAG.

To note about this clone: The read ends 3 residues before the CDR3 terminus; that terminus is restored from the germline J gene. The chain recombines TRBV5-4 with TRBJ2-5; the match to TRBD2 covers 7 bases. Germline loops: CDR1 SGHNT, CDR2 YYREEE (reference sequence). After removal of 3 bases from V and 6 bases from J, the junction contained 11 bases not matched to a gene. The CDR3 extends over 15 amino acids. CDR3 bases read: TGTGCCAGCAGCTCTGGGGGGGGAGAGGTAAAGACC. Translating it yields CASSSGGGEVKT. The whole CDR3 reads CASSSGGGEVKTQYF.

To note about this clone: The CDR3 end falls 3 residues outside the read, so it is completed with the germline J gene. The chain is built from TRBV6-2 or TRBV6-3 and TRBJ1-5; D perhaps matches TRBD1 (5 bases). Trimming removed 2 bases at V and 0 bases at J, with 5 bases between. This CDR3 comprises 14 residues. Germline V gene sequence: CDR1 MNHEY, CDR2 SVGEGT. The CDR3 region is CASSYTGSNQPQHF. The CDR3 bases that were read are TGTGCCAGCAGTTACACAGGTAGCAATCAGCCC.

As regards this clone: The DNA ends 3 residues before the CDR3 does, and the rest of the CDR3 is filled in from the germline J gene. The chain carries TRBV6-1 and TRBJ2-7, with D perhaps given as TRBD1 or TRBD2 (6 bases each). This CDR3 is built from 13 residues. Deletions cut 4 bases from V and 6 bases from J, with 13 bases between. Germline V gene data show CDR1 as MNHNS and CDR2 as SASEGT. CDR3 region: CASSAQGRREQYF. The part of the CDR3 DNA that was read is TGTGCCAGCAGTGCCCAGGGGAGGCGCGAG.

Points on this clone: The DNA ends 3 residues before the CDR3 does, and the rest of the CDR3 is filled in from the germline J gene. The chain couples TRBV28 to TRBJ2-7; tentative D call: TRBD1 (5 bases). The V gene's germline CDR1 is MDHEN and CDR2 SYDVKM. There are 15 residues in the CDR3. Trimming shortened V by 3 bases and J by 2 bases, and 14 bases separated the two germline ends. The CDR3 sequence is CASSLETGSTYEQYF. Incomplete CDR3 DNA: TGTGCCAGCAGTTTGGAAACAGGATCGACCTACGAG. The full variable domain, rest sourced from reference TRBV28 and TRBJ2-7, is DVKVTQSSRYLVKRTGEKVFLECVQDMDHENMFWYRQDPGLGLRLIYFSYDVKMKEKGDIPEGYSVSREKKERFSLILESASTNQTSMYLCASSLETGSTYEQYFGPGTRLTVT.

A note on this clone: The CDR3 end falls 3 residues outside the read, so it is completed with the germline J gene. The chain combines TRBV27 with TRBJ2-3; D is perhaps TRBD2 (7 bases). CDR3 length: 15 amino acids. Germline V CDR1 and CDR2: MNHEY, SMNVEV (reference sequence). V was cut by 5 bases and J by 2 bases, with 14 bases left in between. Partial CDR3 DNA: TGTGCCAGCAGTCTGATCGGGGGGCCCACAGATACG. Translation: CASSLIGGPTDT. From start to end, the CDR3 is CASSLIGGPTDTQYF.

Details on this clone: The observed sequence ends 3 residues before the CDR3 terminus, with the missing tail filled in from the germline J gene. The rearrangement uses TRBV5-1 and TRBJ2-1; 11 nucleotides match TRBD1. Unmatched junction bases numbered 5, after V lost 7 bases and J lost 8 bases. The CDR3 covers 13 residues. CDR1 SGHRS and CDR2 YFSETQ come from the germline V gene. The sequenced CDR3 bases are TGCGCCAGCGGGACAGGGGGTGATTATGAG. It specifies CASGTGGDYE. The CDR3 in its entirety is CASGTGGDYEQFF.

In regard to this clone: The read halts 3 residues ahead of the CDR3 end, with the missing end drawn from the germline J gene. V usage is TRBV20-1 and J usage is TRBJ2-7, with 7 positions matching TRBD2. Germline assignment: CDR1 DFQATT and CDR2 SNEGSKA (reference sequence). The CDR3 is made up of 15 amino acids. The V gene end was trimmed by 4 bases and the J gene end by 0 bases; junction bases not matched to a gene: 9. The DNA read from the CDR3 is TGCAGTGCTATCGTACCGGGGGGACGCTCCTACGAG. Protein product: CSAIVPGGRSYE. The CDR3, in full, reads CSAIVPGGRSYEQYF.

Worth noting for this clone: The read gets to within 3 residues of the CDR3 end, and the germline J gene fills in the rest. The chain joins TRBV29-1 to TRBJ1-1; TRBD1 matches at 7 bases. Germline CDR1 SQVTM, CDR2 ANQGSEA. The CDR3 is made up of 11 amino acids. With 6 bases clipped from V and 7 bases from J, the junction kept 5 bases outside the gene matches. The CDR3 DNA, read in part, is TGCAGCGTGGACAGGCTAGATGAA. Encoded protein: CSVDRLDE. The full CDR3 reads CSVDRLDEAFF.

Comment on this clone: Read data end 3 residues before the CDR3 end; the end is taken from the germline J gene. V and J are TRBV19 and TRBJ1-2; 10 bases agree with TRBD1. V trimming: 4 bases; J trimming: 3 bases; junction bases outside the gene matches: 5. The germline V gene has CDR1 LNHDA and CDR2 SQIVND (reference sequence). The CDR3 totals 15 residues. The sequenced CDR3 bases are TGTGCCAGTAGTAGACAGGGGGCGCAAGACTATGGC. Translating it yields CASSRQGAQDYG. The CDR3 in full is CASSRQGAQDYGYTF.

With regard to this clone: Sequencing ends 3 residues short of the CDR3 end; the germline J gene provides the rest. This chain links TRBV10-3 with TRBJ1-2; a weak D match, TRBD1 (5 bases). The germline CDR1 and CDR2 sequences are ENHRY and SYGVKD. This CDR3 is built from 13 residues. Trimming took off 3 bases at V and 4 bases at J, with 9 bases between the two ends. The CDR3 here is CAISDRTFYGYTF. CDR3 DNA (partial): TGTGCCATCAGTGATAGGACATTCTATGGC.

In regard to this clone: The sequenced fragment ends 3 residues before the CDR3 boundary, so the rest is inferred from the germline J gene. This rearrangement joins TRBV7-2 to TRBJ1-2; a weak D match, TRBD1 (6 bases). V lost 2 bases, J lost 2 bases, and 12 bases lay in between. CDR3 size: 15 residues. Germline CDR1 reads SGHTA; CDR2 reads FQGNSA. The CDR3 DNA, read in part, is TGTGCCAGCAGCTTATCGGCAGGGGAAAACTATGGC. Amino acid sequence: CASSLSAGENYG. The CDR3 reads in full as CASSLSAGENYGYTF.

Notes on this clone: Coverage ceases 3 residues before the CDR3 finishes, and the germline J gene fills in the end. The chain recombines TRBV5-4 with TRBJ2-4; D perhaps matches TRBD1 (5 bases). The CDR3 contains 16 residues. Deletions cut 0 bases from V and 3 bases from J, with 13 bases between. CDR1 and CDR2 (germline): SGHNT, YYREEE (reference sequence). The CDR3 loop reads CASSLERQSGKNIQYF. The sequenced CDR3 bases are TGTGCCAGCAGCTTGGAAAGACAGTCTGGCAAAAACATT.